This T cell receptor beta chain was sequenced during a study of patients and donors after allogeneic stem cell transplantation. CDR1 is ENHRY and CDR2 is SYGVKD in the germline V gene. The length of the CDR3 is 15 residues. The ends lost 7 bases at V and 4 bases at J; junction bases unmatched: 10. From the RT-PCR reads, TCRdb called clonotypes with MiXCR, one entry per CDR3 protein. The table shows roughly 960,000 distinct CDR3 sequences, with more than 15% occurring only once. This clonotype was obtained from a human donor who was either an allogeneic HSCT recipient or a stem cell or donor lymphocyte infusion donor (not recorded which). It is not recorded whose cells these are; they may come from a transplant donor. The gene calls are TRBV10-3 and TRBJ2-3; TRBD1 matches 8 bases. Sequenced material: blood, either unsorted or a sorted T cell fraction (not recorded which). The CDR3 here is CAINPGTGNPDTQYF. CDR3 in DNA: TGTGCCATCAACCCCGGGACAGGCAATCCAGATACGCAGTATTTT.